The sequence of this T cell receptor beta chain was determined in a study of blood T cell repertoires in COVID-19. As for the study in general: Donors in the United States, Italy and Spain gave samples during acute or convalescent COVID-19.

In the authors' methods: Scientists estimated how many nucleated cells there were by amplifying reference gene primers. The assay was immunoSEQ multiplex PCR, and TCRdb's table has in-frame clones only and misses some. That table supplies the V and J calls and clone size; D and trimming were determined from the DNA. The table has about 81,000 clones, 82% seen once; the top ten hold around 7.2%. The sample comprised peripheral blood. The receptor's source is a human donor in a cohort sampled during active COVID-19.

The CDR3 loop is CASSFGESPLHF. DNA for the CDR3: TGTGCCAGCAGTTTCGGAGAATCACCCCTCCACTTT. The chain joins TRBV25-1 to TRBJ1-6, with D uncertain. This CDR3 is 12 amino acids long. CDR1 and CDR2 from the germline V gene are MGHDK and SYGVNS. V lost 5 bases and J 10 bases, leaving 9 bases between the germline ends.